The present T cell receptor beta chain was sequenced within a study of T-cell reconstitution after alpha-beta-depleted transplantation in children. Unique molecular identifiers were used in preparing the TCRbeta library. TCRdb fed the PCR reads into MiXCR, producing one record per CDR3 protein. Here the sample spans about 200,000 distinct CDR3 sequences, roughly 6.3% being singletons. The sample holds many counts of this clonotype. The starting material was PBMCs, obtained before TCRalphabeta/CD19-depleted stem cell transplant. The TCR was taken from a girl in the first two years of life with combined immunodeficiency, due to receive a stem cell transplant.

The CDR3 sequence: CASSLAQRGEDYEETQYF. The CDR3, as DNA: TGCGCCAGCAGCTTGGCCCAGCGGGGGGAGGACTACGAAGAGACCCAGTACTTC. The chain employs TRBV5-1 and TRBJ2-5; TRBD2 matches 9 bases. The CDR3 consists of 18 residues. The germline CDR1 and CDR2 sequences are SGHRS and YFSETQ. V lost 0 bases and J lost 3; bases outside the gene matches: 12.